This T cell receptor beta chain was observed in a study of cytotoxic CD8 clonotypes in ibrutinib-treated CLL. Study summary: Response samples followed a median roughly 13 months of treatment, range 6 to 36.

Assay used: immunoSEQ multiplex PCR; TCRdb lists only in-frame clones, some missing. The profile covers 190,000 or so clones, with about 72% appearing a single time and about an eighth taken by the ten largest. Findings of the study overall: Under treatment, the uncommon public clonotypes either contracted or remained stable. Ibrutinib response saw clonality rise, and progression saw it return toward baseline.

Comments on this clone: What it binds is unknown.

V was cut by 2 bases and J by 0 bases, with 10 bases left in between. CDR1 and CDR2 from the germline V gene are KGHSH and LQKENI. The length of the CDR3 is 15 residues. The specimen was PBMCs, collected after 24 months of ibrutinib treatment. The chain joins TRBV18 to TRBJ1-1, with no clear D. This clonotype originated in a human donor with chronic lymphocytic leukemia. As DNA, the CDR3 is TGTGCCAGCTCACCAAACAGCGTGATGAACACTGAAGCTTTCTTT. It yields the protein CASSPNSVMNTEAFF.